This entry lists 7 T cell receptor beta chains sequenced from one sample in a study of early T cells in non-severe SARS-CoV-2 infection. Using its own MiXCR run on the 5' RACE reads, TCRdb lists one record per CDR3 protein. Of tens of thousands of distinct CDR3 sequences listed, 6% to 7% were seen once; the top ten hold about 3.9%. Sequencing used whole blood. These TCRs come from an adult who was a healthcare worker with PCR-confirmed SARS-CoV-2 infection or an uninfected control (not recorded which).

This clonotype has a handful of counts. The rearrangement joins TRBV6-5 to TRBJ1-1, with 11 positions matching TRBD1. Germline-derived CDR1 and CDR2 are MNHEY and SVGAGI. The CDR3 contains 15 residues. V lost 6 bases and J lost 2; bases outside the gene matches: 5. For the CDR3, the DNA is TGTGCCAGCAGCAGAGGGACAGGGGGTAACACTGAAGCTTTCTTT. Encoded protein: CASSRGTGGNTEAFF.

This clonotype has more than one count but fewer than ten. V is TRBV2 and J is TRBJ2-5; 7 bases align to TRBD1. The CDR3 is made up of 14 amino acids. Germline trimming cut 4 bases from V and 1 base from J; bases unmatched to any gene: 3. Germline assignment: CDR1 SNHLY and CDR2 FYNNEI. The CDR3 coding sequence is TGTGCCAGCAGTGGACAGGGAATCCAAGAGACCCAGTACTTC. This gives the protein CASSGQGIQETQYF.

This clonotype was observed at least ten times. V and J are TRBV20-1 and TRBJ2-7; D is tentatively TRBD1 or TRBD2 (5 bases each). CDR3 length equals 14 residues. Trimming cost V 6 bases and J 7 bases, with 22 bases left between them. Germline V lookup: CDR1 DFQATT, CDR2 SNEGSKA (reference sequence). CDR3 nucleotides: TGCAGTGCGATAACCGGGACCGACTGGGGAGAGCAGTACTTC. Protein: CSAITGTDWGEQYF.

At least ten counts were recorded for this clonotype. V usage is TRBV30 and J usage is TRBJ2-1; 8 bases line up with TRBD2. The J segment lost 9 bases and the V segment lost 2 bases, leaving 15 bases of the junction unmatched. This CDR3 spans 16 amino acids. The germline CDR1 and CDR2 sequences are GTSNPN and SVGIG (reference sequence). This CDR3 is CAWSSPTSGTGGEQFF. The DNA of the CDR3 is TGTGCCTGGAGTTCACCCACTAGCGGTACTGGGGGTGAGCAGTTCTTC.

This clonotype has a handful of counts. This sequence joins TRBV7-2 and TRBJ2-3; D is uncertain. Between the trimmed V and J ends, which lost 5 bases and 6 bases, there was a span of 12 bases. This CDR3 has 13 residues. Germline V CDR1 and CDR2: SGHTA, FQGNSA. This chain's CDR3 is CASSPVQGDTQYF. CDR3 coding DNA: TGTGCCAGCAGCCCAGTACAAGGGGATACGCAGTATTTT. The complete variable domain, with remaining parts taken from reference TRBV7-2 and TRBJ2-3, reads GAGVSQSPSNKVTEKGKDVELRCDPISGHTALYWYRQSLGQGLEFLIYFQGNSAPDKSGLPSDRFSAERTGGSVSTLTIQRTQQEDSAVYLCASSPVQGDTQYFGPGTRLTVL.

This clonotype has a count of ten or more. The chain couples TRBV27 to TRBJ1-2, with TRBD1 as a possible D gene (6 bases). The germline V gene has CDR1 MNHEY and CDR2 SMNVEV (reference sequence). This CDR3 is built from 14 residues. V was trimmed by 5 bases and J by 5 bases, leaving 15 bases between them. The CDR3 sequence is CASSTHPRGYGYTF. The CDR3 nucleotides are TGTGCCAGCAGTACCCACCCTAGGGGGTATGGCTACACCTTC.

The sample holds many counts of this clonotype. The chain links TRBV20-1 to TRBJ2-2; D call uncertain. CDR1 is DFQATT, CDR2 SNEGSKA, per germline (reference sequence). V lost 0 bases and J lost 4, with 9 bases in between. The CDR3 covers 14 residues. CDR3 nucleotides: TGCAGTGCTAGAGATCGCGGTTCCACCGGGGAGCTGTTTTTT. Residues: CSARDRGSTGELFF.